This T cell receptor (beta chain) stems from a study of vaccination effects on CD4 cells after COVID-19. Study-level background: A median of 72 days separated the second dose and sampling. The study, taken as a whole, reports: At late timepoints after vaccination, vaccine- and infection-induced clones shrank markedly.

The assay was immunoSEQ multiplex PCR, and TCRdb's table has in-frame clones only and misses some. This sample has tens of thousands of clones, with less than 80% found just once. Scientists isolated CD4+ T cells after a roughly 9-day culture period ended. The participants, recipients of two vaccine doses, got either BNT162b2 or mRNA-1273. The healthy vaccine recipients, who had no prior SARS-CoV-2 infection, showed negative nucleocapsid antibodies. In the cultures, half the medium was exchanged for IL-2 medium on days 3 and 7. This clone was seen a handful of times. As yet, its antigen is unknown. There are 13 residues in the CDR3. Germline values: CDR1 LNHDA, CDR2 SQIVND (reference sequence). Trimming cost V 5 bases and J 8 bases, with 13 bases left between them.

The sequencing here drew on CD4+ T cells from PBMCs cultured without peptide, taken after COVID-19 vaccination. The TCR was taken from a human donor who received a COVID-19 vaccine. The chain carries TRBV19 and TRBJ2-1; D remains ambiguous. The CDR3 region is CASSPDQPDEQFF. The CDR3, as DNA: TGTGCCAGTAGTCCCGATCAGCCGGATGAGCAGTTCTTC. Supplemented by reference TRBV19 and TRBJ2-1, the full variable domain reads DGGITQSPKYLFRKEGQNVTLSCEQNLNHDAMYWYRQDPGQGLRLIYYSQIVNDFQKGDIAEGYSVSREKKESFPLTVTSAQKNPTAFYLCASSPDQPDEQFFGPGTRLTVL.